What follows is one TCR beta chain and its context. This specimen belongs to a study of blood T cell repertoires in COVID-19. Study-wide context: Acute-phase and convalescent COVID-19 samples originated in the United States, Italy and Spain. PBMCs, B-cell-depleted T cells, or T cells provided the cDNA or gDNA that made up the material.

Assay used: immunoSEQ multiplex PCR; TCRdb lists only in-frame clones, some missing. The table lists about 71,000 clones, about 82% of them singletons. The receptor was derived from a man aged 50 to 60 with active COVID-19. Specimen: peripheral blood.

Here the CDR3 DNA reads TGCAGTGCTAGTCAGCCGGGGAGCTACAATGAGCAGTTCTTC. This codes for CSASQPGSYNEQFF. This chain links TRBV20-1 with TRBJ2-1, with a weak D call TRBD2 (5 bases). Deletions cut 3 bases from V and 3 bases from J, with 12 bases between. The V gene's germline CDR1 is DFQATT and CDR2 SNEGSKA (reference sequence). The CDR3 runs to 14 residues.